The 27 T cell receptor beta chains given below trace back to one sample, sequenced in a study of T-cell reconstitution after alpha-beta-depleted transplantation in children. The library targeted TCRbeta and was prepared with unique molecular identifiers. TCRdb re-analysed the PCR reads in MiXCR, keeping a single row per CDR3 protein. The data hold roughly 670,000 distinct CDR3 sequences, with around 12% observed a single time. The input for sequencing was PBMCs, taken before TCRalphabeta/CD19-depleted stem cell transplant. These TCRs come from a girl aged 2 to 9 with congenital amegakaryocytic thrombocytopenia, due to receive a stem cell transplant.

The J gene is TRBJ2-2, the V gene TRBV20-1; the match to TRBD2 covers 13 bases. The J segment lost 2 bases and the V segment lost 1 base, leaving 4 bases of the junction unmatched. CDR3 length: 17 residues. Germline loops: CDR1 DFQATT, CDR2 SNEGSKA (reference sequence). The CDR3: CSARGTSGRANTGELFF. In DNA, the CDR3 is TGCAGTGCTAGAGGCACTAGCGGGAGGGCCAACACCGGGGAGCTGTTTTTT.

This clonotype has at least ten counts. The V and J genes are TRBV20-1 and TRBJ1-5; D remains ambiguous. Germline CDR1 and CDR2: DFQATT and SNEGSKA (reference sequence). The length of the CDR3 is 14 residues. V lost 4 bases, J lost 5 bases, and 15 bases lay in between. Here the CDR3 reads CSATDPRSYQPQHF. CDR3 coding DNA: TGCAGTGCTACCGATCCAAGAAGTTATCAGCCCCAGCATTTT.

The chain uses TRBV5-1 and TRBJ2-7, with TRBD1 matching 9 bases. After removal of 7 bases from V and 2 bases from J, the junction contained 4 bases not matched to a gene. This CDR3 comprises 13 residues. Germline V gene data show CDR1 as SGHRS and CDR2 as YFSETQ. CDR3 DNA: TGCGCCAGCGGGACAGGGACTACCTACGAGCAGTACTTC. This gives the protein CASGTGTTYEQYF.

The CDR3 loop reads CASSLVASASYEQYF. CDR3 sequence (DNA): TGTGCCAGCAGCTTAGTAGCTAGCGCGTCCTACGAGCAGTACTTC. The gene calls are TRBV7-6 and TRBJ2-7; the D gene is possibly TRBD2 (6 bases). Germline CDR1 and CDR2: SGHVS and FNYEAQ. This CDR3 region has 15 residues. With 1 base removed from V and 1 base from J, the gap between germline ends came to 11 bases.

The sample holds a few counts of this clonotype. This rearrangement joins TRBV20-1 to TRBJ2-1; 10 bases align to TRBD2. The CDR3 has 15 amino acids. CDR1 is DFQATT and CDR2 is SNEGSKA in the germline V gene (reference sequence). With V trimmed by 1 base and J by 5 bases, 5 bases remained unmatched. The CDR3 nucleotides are TGCAGTGCTAGAGGAGCTAGCGGGAGTAACAATGAGCAGTTCTTC. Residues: CSARGASGSNNEQFF.

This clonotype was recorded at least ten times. The CDR3 nucleotides are TGTGCCAGCAGCCGGGAGGGATCTGGGGAGCTGTTTTTT. It encodes CASSREGSGELFF. The gene calls are TRBV5-8 and TRBJ2-2, with 8 bases that match TRBD2. Germline CDR1 reads SGHTS; CDR2 reads YDEGEE. Trimming removed 4 bases from V and 8 bases from J; junction bases left unmatched: 4. The CDR3 loop spans 13 amino acids.

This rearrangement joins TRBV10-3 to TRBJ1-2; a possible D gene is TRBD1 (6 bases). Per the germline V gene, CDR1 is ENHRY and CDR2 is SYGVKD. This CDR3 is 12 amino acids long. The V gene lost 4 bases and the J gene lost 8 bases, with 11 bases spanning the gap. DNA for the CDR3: TGTGCCATCAGTGTGGACAGTGGGGGCTACACCTTC. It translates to CAISVDSGGYTF.

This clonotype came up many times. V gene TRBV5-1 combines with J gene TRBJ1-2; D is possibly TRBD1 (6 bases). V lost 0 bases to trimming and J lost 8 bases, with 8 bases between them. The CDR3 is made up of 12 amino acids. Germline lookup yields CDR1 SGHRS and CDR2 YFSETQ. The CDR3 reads CASSLEGGGYTF. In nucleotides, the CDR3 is TGCGCCAGCAGCTTGGAGGGGGGAGGCTACACCTTC.

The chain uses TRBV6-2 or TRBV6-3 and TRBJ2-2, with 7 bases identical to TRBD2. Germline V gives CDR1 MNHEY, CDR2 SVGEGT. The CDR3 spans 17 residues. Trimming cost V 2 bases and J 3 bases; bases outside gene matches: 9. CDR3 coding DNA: TGTGCCAGCAGTTACAGGCGGACTAGTGTTTACACCGGGGAGCTGTTTTTT. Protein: CASSYRRTSVYTGELFF.

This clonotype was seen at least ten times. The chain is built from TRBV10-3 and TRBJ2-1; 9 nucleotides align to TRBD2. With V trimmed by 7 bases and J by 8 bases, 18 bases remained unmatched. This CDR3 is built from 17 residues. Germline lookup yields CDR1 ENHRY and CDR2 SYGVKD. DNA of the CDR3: TGTGCCATCACCGACCGCCTAGCGGGAAAGTGGAGCGATGAGCAGTTCTTC. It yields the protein CAITDRLAGKWSDEQFF.

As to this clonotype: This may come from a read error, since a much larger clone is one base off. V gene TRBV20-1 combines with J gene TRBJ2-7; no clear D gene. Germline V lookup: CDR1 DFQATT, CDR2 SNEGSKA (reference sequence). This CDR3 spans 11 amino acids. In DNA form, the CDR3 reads TGCAGTGCCGTTAGTGCCTACGAGCAGCACTTC. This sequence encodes CSAVSAYEQHF.

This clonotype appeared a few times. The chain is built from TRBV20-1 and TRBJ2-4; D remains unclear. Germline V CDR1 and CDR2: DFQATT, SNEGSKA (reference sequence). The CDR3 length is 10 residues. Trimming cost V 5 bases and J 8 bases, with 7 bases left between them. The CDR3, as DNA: TGCAGTGCTGTAAGGGACATTCAGTACTTC. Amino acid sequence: CSAVRDIQYF.

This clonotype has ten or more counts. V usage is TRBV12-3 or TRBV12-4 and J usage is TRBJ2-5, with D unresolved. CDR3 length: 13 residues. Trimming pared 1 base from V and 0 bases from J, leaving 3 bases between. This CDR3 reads CASSLDNQETQYF. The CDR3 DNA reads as TGTGCCAGCAGTTTAGACAACCAAGAGACCCAGTACTTC.

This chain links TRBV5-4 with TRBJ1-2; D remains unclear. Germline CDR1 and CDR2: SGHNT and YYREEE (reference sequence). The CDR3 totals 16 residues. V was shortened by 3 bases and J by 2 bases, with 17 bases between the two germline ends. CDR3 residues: CASSSTAGYSNYGYTF. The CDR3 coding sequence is TGTGCCAGCAGCTCCACTGCAGGTTATAGCAACTATGGCTACACCTTC.

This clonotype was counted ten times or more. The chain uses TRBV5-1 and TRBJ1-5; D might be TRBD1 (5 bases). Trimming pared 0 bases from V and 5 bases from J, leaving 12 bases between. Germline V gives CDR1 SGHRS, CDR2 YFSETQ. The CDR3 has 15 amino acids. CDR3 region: CASSLARAQDQPQHF. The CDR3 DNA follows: TGCGCCAGCAGCTTGGCCAGGGCCCAGGATCAGCCCCAGCATTTT. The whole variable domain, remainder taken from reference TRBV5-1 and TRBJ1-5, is KAGVTQTPRYLIKTRGQQVTLSCSPISGHRSVSWYQQTPGQGLQFLFEYFSETQRNKGNFPGRFSGRQFSNSRSEMNVSTLELGDSALYLCASSLARAQDQPQHFGDGTRLSIL.

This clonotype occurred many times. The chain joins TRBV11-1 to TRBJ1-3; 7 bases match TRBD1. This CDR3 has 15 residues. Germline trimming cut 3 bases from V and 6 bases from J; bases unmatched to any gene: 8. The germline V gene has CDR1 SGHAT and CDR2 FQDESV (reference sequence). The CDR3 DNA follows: TGTGCCAGCAGCTTGGGGACAGCATACTCAAACACCATATATTTT. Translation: CASSLGTAYSNTIYF.

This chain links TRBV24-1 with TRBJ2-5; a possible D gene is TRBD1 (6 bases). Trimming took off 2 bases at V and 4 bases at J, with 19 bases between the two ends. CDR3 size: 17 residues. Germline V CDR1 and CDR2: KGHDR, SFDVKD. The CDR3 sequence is CATSDSNFITGRETQYF. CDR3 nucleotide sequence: TGTGCCACCAGTGATTCCAACTTTATCACAGGGCGAGAGACCCAGTACTTC.

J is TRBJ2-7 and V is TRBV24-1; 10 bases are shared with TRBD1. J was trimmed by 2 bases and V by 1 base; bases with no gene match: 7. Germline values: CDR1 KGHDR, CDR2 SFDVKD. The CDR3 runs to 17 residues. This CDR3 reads CATSDFPRGQGTYEQYF. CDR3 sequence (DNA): TGTGCCACCAGTGATTTTCCAAGGGGACAGGGGACCTACGAGCAGTACTTC.

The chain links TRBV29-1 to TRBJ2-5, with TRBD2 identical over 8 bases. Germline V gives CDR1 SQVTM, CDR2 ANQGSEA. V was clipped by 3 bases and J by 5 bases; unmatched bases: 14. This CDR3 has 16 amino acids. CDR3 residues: CSVEGVLREERETQYF. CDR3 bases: TGCAGCGTTGAGGGCGTTTTGCGGGAGGAGAGGGAGACCCAGTACTTC.

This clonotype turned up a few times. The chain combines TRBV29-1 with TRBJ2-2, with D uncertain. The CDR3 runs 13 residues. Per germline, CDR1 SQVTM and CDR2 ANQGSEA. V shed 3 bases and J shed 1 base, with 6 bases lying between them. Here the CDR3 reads CSVEKRNTGELFF. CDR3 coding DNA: TGCAGCGTTGAGAAGCGGAACACCGGGGAGCTGTTTTTT.

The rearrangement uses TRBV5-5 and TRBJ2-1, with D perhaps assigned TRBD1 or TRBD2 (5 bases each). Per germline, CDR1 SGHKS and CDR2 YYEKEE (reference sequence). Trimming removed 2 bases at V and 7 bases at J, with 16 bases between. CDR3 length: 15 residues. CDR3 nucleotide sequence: TGTGCCAGCAGCTTACCAACTAGGGGAGTTAATGAGCAGTTCTTC. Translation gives CASSLPTRGVNEQFF.

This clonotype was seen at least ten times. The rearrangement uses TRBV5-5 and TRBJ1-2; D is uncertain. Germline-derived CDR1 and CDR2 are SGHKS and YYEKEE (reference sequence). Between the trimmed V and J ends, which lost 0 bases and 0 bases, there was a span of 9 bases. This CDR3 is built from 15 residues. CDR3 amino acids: CASSLGTGANYGYTF. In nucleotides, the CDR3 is TGTGCCAGCAGCTTGGGTACCGGAGCTAACTATGGCTACACCTTC.

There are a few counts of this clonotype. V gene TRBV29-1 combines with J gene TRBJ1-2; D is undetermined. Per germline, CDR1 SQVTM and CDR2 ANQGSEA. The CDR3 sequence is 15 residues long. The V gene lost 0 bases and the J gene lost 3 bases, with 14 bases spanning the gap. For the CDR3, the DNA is TGCAGCGTTGAAGATGGGGTCACGGGCTACTATGGCTACACCTTC. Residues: CSVEDGVTGYYGYTF.

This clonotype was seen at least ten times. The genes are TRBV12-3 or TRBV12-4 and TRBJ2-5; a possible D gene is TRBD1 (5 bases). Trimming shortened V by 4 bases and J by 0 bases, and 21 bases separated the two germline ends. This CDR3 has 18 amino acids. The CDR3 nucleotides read TGTGCCAGCAGTTCCATAGAAGGTCAGGGATTGTACCAAGAGACCCAGTACTTC. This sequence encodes CASSSIEGQGLYQETQYF.

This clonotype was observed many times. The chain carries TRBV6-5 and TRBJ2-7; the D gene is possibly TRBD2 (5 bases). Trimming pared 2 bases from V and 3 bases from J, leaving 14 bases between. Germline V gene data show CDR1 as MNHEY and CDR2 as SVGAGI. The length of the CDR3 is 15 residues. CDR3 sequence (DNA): TGTGCCAGCAGTTACCAACTGCCCCGGGACTACGAGCAGTACTTC. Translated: CASSYQLPRDYEQYF.

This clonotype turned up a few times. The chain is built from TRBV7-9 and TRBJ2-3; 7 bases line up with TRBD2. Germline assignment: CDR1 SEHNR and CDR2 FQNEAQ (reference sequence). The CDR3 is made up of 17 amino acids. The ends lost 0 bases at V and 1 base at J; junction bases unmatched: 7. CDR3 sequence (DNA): TGTGCCAGCAGCTTAGCCTCGGGAGGACCCCGCACAGATACGCAGTATTTT. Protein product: CASSLASGGPRTDTQYF.

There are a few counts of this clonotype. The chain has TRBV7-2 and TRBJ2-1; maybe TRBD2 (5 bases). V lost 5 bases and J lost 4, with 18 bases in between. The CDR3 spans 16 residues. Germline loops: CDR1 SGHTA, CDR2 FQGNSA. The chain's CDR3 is CASSKTRVGNYNEQFF. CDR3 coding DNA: TGTGCCAGCAGCAAAACTAGGGTGGGGAATTACAATGAGCAGTTCTTC.